This T cell receptor (beta chain) originates from a study of human thymus T cells. Germline CDR1 reads MRHNA; CDR2 reads SNTAGT. Trimming left V 0 bases short and J 7 bases short, with 13 bases between. This CDR3 has 15 amino acids. The data were produced by immunoSEQ multiplex PCR, yet TCRdb's version contains in-frame clones alone and is incomplete. The sample has about 46,000 clones; 95% are singletons. Sequencing was performed on blood. J is TRBJ2-1 and V is TRBV6-4, with D possibly matching TRBD2 (6 bases). This sequence originates from a girl in the first two years of life with a congenital heart defect but otherwise immunologically healthy. The chain's CDR3 is CASSDSSSGRNEQFF. CDR3 in DNA: TGTGCCAGCAGTGACTCAAGTAGCGGACGTAATGAGCAGTTCTTC.